This paragraph reports one T cell receptor (beta chain). Authors' data handling: Estimation of nucleated cell counts was performed using reference gene primer amplification. The protocol was immunoSEQ multiplex PCR, while the TCRdb copy is restricted to in-frame clones and leaves out a portion. V and J calls and clone size are copied from that table; D and trimming were computed from the DNA. The sample shows 150,000 or so clones, around 84% of them seen only once. This record comes from a study of blood T cell repertoires in COVID-19. Study summary: Whether acute or convalescent, the COVID-19 samples came from the United States, Italy and Spain. The analysed material was cDNA or gDNA that came from T cells, B-cell-depleted T cells, or PBMCs.

Germline-derived CDR1 and CDR2 are MNHNS and SASEGT. V was clipped by 0 bases and J by 1 base; unmatched bases: 6. The CDR3 length is 17 residues. Source material: peripheral blood. The rearrangement joins TRBV6-1 to TRBJ2-3; 8 positions agree with TRBD1. This sequence was found in a man in his fifties with active or convalescent COVID-19. The CDR3 DNA reads TGTGCCAGCAGTGAAGCGTCGGGGACAGGTGGCACAGATACGCAGTATTTT. Protein sequence: CASSEASGTGGTDTQYF.